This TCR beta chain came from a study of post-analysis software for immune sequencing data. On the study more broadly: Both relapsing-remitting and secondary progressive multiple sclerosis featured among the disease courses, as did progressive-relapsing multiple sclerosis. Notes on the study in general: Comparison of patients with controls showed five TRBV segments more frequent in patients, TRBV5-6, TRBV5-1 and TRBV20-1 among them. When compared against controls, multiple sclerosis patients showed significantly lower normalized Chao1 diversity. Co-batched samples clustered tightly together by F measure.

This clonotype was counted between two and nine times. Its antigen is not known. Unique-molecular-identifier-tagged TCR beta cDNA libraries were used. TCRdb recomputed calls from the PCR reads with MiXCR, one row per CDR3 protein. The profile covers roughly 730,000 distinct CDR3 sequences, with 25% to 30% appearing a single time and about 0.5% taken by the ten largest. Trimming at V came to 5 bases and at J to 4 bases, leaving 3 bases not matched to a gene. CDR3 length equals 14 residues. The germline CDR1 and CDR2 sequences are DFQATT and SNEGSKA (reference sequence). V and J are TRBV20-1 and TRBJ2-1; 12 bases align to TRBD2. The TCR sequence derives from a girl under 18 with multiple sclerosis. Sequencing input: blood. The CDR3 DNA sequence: TGCAGTGCTGCGACTAGCGGGAGATACAATGAGCAGTTCTTC. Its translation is CSAATSGRYNEQFF.